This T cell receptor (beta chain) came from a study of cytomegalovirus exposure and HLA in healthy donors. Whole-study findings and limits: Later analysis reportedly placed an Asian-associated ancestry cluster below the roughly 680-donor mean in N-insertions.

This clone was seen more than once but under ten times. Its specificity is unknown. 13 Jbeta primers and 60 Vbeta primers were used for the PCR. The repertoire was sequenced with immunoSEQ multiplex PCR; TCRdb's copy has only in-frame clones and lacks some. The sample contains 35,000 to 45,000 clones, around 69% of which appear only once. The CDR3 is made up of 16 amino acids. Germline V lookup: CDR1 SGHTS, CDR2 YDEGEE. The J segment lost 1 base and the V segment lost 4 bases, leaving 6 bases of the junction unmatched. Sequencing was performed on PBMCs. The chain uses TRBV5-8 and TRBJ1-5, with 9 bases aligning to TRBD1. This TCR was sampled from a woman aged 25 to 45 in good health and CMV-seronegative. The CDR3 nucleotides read TGTGCCAGCAGCGGGACAGGGTGGGCGAGCAATCAGCCCCAGCATTTT. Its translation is CASSGTGWASNQPQHF.